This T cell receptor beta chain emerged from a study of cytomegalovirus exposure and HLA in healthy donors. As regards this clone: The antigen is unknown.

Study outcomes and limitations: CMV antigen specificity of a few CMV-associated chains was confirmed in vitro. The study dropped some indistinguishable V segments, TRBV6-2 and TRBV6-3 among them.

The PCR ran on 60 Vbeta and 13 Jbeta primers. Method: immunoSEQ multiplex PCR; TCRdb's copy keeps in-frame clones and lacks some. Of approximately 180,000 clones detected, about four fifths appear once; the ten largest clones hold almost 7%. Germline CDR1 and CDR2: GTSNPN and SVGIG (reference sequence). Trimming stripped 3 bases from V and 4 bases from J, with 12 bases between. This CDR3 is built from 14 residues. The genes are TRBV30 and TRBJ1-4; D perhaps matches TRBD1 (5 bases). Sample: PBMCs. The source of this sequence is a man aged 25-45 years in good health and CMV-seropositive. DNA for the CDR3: TGTGCCTGGAGCTCTGACAGCCTTAATGAAAAACTGTTTTTT. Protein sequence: CAWSSDSLNEKLFF.